This paragraph reports one T cell receptor (beta chain). Antigen unknown. The data belong to a study of identical twins. Template switching added a universal primer binding site, and final cDNA carried unique molecular identifiers. TCRdb re-derived calls from the 5' RACE reads in MiXCR, one entry per CDR3 protein. The sample consists of some 500,000 distinct CDR3 sequences, 20% to 25% of them appearing once. The V segment lost 3 bases and the J segment 3 bases; nucleotides outside the gene matches: 7. The germline V gene encodes CDR1 MGHDK and CDR2 SYGVNS. The CDR3 extends over 17 amino acids. Findings and caveats of the study: Insertions were reduced in abundant cord blood beta clonotypes but not in memory repertoires.

Separately, the same data were catalogued under a study of T cells expressing NK-cell markers. This second study notes: The use of an anti-gamma-delta TCR antibody, which was added in several experiments, restricted sorting to T cells expressing alpha-beta TCR. Unclear, still, was the HCMV specificity of the expanded NKG2C+ T cell clones.

Sequencing was done on a sample of CD4+ T cells sorted from blood. The chain is built from TRBV25-1 and TRBJ2-2; TRBD2 aligns across 10 bases. The sequence was collected from a woman between 18 and 30 years old in good health. For the CDR3, the DNA is TGTGCCAGCAGTGACCAGCGGGAGGGTTCGGACACCGGGGAGCTGTTTTTT. Amino acid sequence: CASSDQREGSDTGELFF. Complete variable domain (other parts from reference TRBV25-1 and TRBJ2-2): EADIYQTPRYLVIGTGKKITLECSQTMGHDKMYWYQQDPGMELHLIHYSYGVNSTEKGDLSSESTVSRIRTEHFPLTLESARPSHTSQYLCASSDQREGSDTGELFFGEGSRLTVL.